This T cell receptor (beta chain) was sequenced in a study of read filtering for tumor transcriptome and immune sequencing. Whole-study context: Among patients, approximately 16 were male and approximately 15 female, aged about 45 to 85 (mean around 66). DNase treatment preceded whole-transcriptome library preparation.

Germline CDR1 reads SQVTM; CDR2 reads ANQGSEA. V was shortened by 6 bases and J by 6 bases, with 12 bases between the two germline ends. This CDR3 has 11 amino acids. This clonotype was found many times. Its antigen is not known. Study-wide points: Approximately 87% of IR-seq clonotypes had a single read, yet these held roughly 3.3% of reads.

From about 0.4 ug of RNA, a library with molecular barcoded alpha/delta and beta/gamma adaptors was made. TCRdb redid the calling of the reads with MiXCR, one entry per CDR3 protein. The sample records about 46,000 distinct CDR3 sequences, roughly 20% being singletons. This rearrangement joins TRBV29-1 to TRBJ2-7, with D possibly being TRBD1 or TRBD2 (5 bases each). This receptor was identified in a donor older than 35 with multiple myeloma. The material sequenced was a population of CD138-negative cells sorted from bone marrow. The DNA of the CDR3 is TGCAGCGTGGGGACGTCCCGCGAGCAGTACTTC. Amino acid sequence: CSVGTSREQYF.